Below are 23 T cell receptor beta chains sequenced from a single sample in a study of CD8 T cells in Susac syndrome. Random-hexamer reverse transcription was applied to about 0.45 to 1 ug RNA. One entry per CDR3 protein results from TCRdb running MiXCR on the immunoSEQ multiplex PCR reads. Altogether about 180,000 distinct CDR3 sequences are present, 90% to 95% being singletons, with the ten largest covering 0.1% to 0.13%. Material for sequencing was CD4+ T cells from PBMCs. The source of these receptors is a human donor with Susac syndrome.

V is TRBV9 and J is TRBJ2-6; D not certain. The germline V gene encodes CDR1 SGDLS and CDR2 YYNGEE. The CDR3 has 15 amino acids. V was clipped by 4 bases and J by 0 bases, with 8 bases between them. The CDR3 DNA is TGTGCCAGCAGCACAATAAGCTCTGGGGCCAACGTCCTGACTTTC. Encoded protein: CASSTISSGANVLTF. Combining the CDR3 with reference TRBV9 and TRBJ2-6 gives the whole variable domain DSGVTQTPKHLITATGQRVTLRCSPRSGDLSVYWYQQSLDQGLQFLIQYYNGEERAKGNILERFSAQQFPDLHSELNLSSLELGDSALYFCASSTISSGANVLTFGAGSRLTVL.

The chain has TRBV6-6 and TRBJ1-2; D call uncertain. The germline CDR1 and CDR2 sequences are MNHNY and SVGAGI (reference sequence). The CDR3 length is 15 residues. The V and J ends lost 5 bases and 7 bases respectively, with 20 bases between them. The CDR3 DNA follows: TGTGCCAGCAGTCCCACGCGGGGAGAAGATCGTGGCTACACCTTC. Translated, it gives CASSPTRGEDRGYTF.

This clonotype appeared a few times. The chain links TRBV5-4 to TRBJ2-5; 8 bases match TRBD1. The CDR3 totals 13 residues. Germline V gene data show CDR1 as SGHNT and CDR2 as YYREEE (reference sequence). V lost 0 bases and J lost 5; bases outside the gene matches: 0. The CDR3 sequence: CASSLGDRETQYF. The CDR3 coding sequence is TGTGCCAGCAGCTTGGGGGACAGGGAGACCCAGTACTTC.

This chain uses TRBV7-9 with TRBJ2-7; possibly TRBD2 for D (5 bases). V gave up 2 bases and J gave up 3 bases, with 11 bases separating them. The germline V gene encodes CDR1 SEHNR and CDR2 FQNEAQ (reference sequence). CDR3 length: 14 amino acids. CDR3 sequence: CASSLTGVNYEQYF. In nucleotides, the CDR3 is TGTGCCAGCAGCTTAACCGGGGTAAACTACGAGCAGTACTTC.

This chain connects TRBV5-4 to TRBJ2-5; no definite D call. The CDR3 sequence is 13 residues long. CDR1 is SGHNT, CDR2 YYREEE, per germline (reference sequence). Deletions cut 0 bases from V and 5 bases from J, with 8 bases between. The CDR3 DNA reads as TGTGCCAGCAGCTTGGTTAGTAGGGAGACCCAGTACTTC. Protein sequence: CASSLVSRETQYF.

J is TRBJ2-3 and V is TRBV2; D perhaps matches TRBD2 (6 bases). The CDR3 totals 17 residues. Trimming shortened V by 1 base and J by 4 bases, and 18 bases separated the two germline ends. Per the germline V gene, CDR1 is SNHLY and CDR2 is FYNNEI. The CDR3 DNA reads as TGTGCCAGCAGTGAAGAAGGGTACGGCGGGGTGGCAGATACGCAGTATTTT. It translates to CASSEEGYGGVADTQYF.

The V gene is TRBV7-2, the J gene TRBJ2-3; D is unresolved. Trimming pared 4 bases from V and 5 bases from J, leaving 7 bases between. The CDR3 totals 12 residues. The germline V gene encodes CDR1 SGHTA and CDR2 FQGNSA. CDR3 sequence (DNA): TGTGCCAGCAGCTCCAGCGAAGATACGCAGTATTTT. Protein product: CASSSSEDTQYF.

V usage is TRBV20-1 and J usage is TRBJ1-1; TRBD1 agrees at 8 bases. This CDR3 has 12 residues. V gave up 6 bases and J gave up 5 bases; unmatched junction bases: 5. Germline V gene lookup returns CDR1 DFQATT and CDR2 SNEGSKA (reference sequence). CDR3 in amino acids: CSATGGWTEAFF. Written as DNA, the CDR3 is TGCAGTGCCACAGGGGGATGGACTGAAGCTTTCTTT.

The rearrangement joins TRBV9 to TRBJ2-3; no reliable D call. The CDR3 spans 15 residues. Trimming pared 1 base from V and 4 bases from J, leaving 13 bases between. CDR1 and CDR2 (germline): SGDLS, YYNGEE. The CDR3 loop reads CASSVSPSFADTQYF. In nucleotides, the CDR3 is TGTGCCAGCAGCGTATCCCCTTCATTTGCAGATACGCAGTATTTT.

The chain has TRBV19 and TRBJ2-1, with 8 bases lining up with TRBD1. Losses at the gene ends were 5 bases for V and 0 bases for J; bases not matched to a gene: 6. Germline assignment: CDR1 LNHDA and CDR2 SQIVND (reference sequence). This CDR3 is built from 16 residues. CDR3 bases: TGTGCCAGTAGTCCCCGACAGGGGAGCTCCTACAATGAGCAGTTCTTC. Translated, it gives CASSPRQGSSYNEQFF.

The genes are TRBV9 and TRBJ1-4; D may be TRBD1 (6 bases). The CDR3 has 15 residues. Trimming left V 3 bases short and J 5 bases short, with 14 bases between. The germline V gene encodes CDR1 SGDLS and CDR2 YYNGEE. DNA for the CDR3: TGTGCCAGCAGCGCCCAGGACAGCCGGAATGAAAAACTGTTTTTT. Encoded protein: CASSAQDSRNEKLFF.

The chain couples TRBV20-1 to TRBJ1-2; D possibly corresponds to TRBD1 (6 bases). CDR1 DFQATT and CDR2 SNEGSKA come from the germline V gene (reference sequence). The length of the CDR3 is 13 residues. Trimming removed 6 bases from V and 2 bases from J, with 13 bases in between. CDR3 in amino acids: CSAPSQGNYGYTF. The DNA of the CDR3 is TGCAGTGCCCCCTCACAGGGAAACTATGGCTACACCTTC.

This chain links TRBV7-3 with TRBJ1-2; D gene uncertain. Deletions cut 3 bases from V and 2 bases from J, with 10 bases between. This CDR3 is 14 amino acids long. CDR1 SGHTA and CDR2 FQGTGA come from the germline V gene. In DNA form, the CDR3 reads TGTGCCAGCAGCTTCCCGGATCAGAACTATGGCTACACCTTC. As protein: CASSFPDQNYGYTF.

V is TRBV13 and J is TRBJ2-1, with 9 bases lining up with TRBD2. The germline CDR1 and CDR2 sequences are PRHDT and FYEKMQ (reference sequence). The CDR3 spans 13 residues. V lost 8 bases and J lost 9; bases outside the gene matches: 8. The CDR3 DNA follows: TGTGCCAGCGGTGTAGCGGGGGAAGGTGAGCAGTTCTTC. Encoded protein: CASGVAGEGEQFF.

This chain uses TRBV6-1 with TRBJ2-1, with D possibly being TRBD1 or TRBD2 (6 bases each). Trimming took 5 bases from V and 4 from J, leaving 21 bases between them. This CDR3 has 17 amino acids. The V gene's germline CDR1 is MNHNS and CDR2 SASEGT. The CDR3 region has the DNA TGTGCCAGCAGTCAGTGGGCCTCGGGGGCTACTTACAATGAGCAGTTCTTC. It is translated as CASSQWASGATYNEQFF.

CDR3 sequence: CASASQSNTEAFF. The CDR3 bases are TGTGCCAGCGCGTCACAGAGCAACACTGAAGCTTTCTTT. V gene TRBV9 combines with J gene TRBJ1-1, with D hard to call. Germline V gene sequence: CDR1 SGDLS, CDR2 YYNGEE. V was pared by 7 bases and J by 2 bases, with 12 bases between. This CDR3 has 13 amino acids.

V is TRBV30 and J is TRBJ2-3; D is unresolved. V lost 8 bases, J lost 0 bases, and 15 bases lay in between. CDR3 length: 14 residues. The germline gives CDR1 GTSNPN, CDR2 SVGIG (reference sequence). The CDR3 nucleotides read TGTGCCGGAAACCACTTTTCGAGCACAGATACGCAGTATTTT. Protein sequence: CAGNHFSSTDTQYF.

The V and J genes are TRBV29-1 and TRBJ2-2, with a possible D match to TRBD2 (5 bases). The CDR3 sequence is 12 residues long. Germline lookup yields CDR1 SQVTM and CDR2 ANQGSEA. The chain's CDR3 is CSTDGGGGELFF. CDR3 nucleotides: TGCAGTACAGATGGAGGCGGCGGGGAGCTGTTTTTT.

The chain links TRBV4-2 to TRBJ2-5; 8 positions agree with TRBD2. Germline lookup yields CDR1 LGHNA and CDR2 YNFKEQ. V shed 4 bases and J 2 bases; nucleotides not matched to a gene: 12. There are 17 residues in the CDR3. Here the CDR3 DNA reads TGTGCCAGCAGCCCCCGGGGGGAAGCGGGGGTACAAGAGACCCAGTACTTC. Translating gives CASSPRGEAGVQETQYF.

This clonotype was recorded once. This chain links TRBV19 with TRBJ1-2; D is unclear. V lost 7 bases and J 2 bases, leaving 14 bases between the germline ends. The CDR3 runs to 14 residues. Germline-derived CDR1 and CDR2 are LNHDA and SQIVND (reference sequence). CDR3 loop: CASTGPAVNYGYTF. CDR3 nucleotide sequence: TGTGCCAGTACAGGTCCGGCGGTGAACTATGGCTACACCTTC.

V gene TRBV20-1 combines with J gene TRBJ2-5; the D is unclear. CDR1 is DFQATT, CDR2 SNEGSKA, per germline (reference sequence). Trimming pared 0 bases from V and 1 base from J, leaving 9 bases between. There are 14 residues in the CDR3. Here the CDR3 DNA reads TGCAGTGCTAGAGATCGGGTAGCCCAAGAGACCCAGTACTTC. It yields the protein CSARDRVAQETQYF.

The rearrangement links TRBV10-3 to TRBJ1-1, with D tentatively TRBD1 (5 bases). Germline V gene sequence: CDR1 ENHRY, CDR2 SYGVKD. This CDR3 has 13 amino acids. V was shortened by 6 bases and J by 1 base, with 9 bases between the two germline ends. The CDR3 coding sequence is TGTGCCATCAGCGACAGACAGAACACTGAAGCTTTCTTT. Amino acid sequence: CAISDRQNTEAFF.

This chain joins TRBV30 and TRBJ2-2; D tentatively fits TRBD1 or TRBD2 (5 bases each). Deletions cut 3 bases from V and 4 bases from J, with 18 bases between. The CDR3 contains 16 residues. The germline V gene has CDR1 GTSNPN and CDR2 SVGIG (reference sequence). The CDR3 protein is CAWSATGHAGTGELFF. The CDR3 DNA sequence: TGTGCCTGGAGCGCGACGGGGCATGCCGGCACCGGGGAGCTGTTTTTT.